The source of this T cell receptor beta chain is a study of shared clonotypes between healthy human individuals. From CD4+ cells came CD45RA+ naive and CD45RA-negative memory subsets. Deep was the level used in running the assay. Sorted subsets were amplified in replicate PCRs using 200 ng DNA, roughly 30,000 T cell genomes. Assay: immunoSEQ multiplex PCR; the TCRdb copy retains only in-frame clones and omits some. The sample lists some 2.1 million clones; 85% to 95% were seen once. The CDR3 spans 13 residues. Germline V gene data show CDR1 as MDHEN and CDR2 as SYDVKM. V lost 8 bases, J lost 6 bases, and 7 bases stayed unmatched. This clone appeared once.

The chain combines TRBV28 with TRBJ2-7; 10 bases are a match to TRBD1. The sequenced sample was naive CD4+ T cells sorted from blood. As to subset: CD45RA+ positively selected. The sequence was collected from a man between 18 and 29 years old in good health. CDR3 coding DNA: TGTGCCAGCGGGGACGGGACAGGGGCCGAGCAGTACTTC. It codes for CASGDGTGAEQYF.